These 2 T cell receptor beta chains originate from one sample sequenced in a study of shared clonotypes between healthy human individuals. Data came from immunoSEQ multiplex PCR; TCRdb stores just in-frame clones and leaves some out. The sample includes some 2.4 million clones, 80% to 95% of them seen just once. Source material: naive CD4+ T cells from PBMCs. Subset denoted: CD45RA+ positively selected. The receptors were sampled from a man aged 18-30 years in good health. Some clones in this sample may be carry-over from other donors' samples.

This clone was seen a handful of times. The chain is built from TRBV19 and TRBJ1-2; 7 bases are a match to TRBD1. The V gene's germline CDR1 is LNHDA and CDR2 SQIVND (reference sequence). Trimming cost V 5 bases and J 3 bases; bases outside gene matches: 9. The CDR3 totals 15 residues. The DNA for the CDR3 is TGTGCCAGTAGTCCACAGGGGCCGCCCTACTATGGCTACACCTTC. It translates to CASSPQGPPYYGYTF.

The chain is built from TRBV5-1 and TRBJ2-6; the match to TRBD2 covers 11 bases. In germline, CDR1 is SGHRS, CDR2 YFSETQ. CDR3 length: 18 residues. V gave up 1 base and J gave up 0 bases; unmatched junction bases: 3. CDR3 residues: CASSLRLAGHSGANVLTF. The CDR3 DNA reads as TGCGCCAGCAGCTTGCGACTAGCGGGGCACTCTGGGGCCAACGTCCTGACTTTC. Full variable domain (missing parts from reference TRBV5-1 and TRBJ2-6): KAGVTQTPRYLIKTRGQQVTLSCSPISGHRSVSWYQQTPGQGLQFLFEYFSETQRNKGNFPGRFSGRQFSNSRSEMNVSTLELGDSALYLCASSLRLAGHSGANVLTFGAGSRLTVL.